This record covers a single T cell receptor (beta chain). Its antigen is currently unknown. The V end was cut by 2 bases, the J end by 3 bases, with 9 bases between. Germline V gene sequence: CDR1 KGHSH, CDR2 LQKENI. This CDR3 comprises 14 residues. Primers for the PCR totalled 60 Vbeta and 13 Jbeta. Repertoires were generated with immunoSEQ multiplex PCR, while TCRdb's copy carries only in-frame clones and drops some. The sample yields 40,000 or so clones, about 67% seen once. The data belong to a study of cytomegalovirus exposure and HLA in healthy donors. Study as a whole: In a previous analysis, approximately 110 million unique TCR beta sequences were found from 150 million to 200 million T cells.

Study conclusions and caveats: Excluded were some V segments that proved indistinguishable, including TRBV6-2 and TRBV6-3. The study had only CMV serostatus as immune exposure information.

This clonotype originated in a man aged 25-45 years in good health and CMV-seronegative. The chain links TRBV18 to TRBJ2-3; the D gene is possibly TRBD2 (6 bases). Sequencing was done on a sample of PBMCs. The chain's CDR3 is CASSPGLATDTQYF. In DNA, the CDR3 is TGTGCCAGCTCACCAGGTCTAGCGACAGATACGCAGTATTTT.